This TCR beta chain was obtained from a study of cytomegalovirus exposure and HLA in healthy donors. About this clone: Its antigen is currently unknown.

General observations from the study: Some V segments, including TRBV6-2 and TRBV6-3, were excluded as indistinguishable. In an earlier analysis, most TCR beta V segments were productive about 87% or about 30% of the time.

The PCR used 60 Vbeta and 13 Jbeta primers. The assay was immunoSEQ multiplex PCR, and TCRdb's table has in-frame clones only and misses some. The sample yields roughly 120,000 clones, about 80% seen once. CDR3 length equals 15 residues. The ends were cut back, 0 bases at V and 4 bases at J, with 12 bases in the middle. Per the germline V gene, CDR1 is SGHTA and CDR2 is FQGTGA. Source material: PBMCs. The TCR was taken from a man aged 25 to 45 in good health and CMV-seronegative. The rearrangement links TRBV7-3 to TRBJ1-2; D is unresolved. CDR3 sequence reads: CASSLTGGFGYGYTF. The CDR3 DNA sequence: TGTGCCAGCAGCTTAACCGGAGGGTTCGGCTATGGCTACACCTTC.